This record concerns one T cell receptor (beta chain) sequence. Its antigen is as yet unknown. These data belong to a study of shared clonotypes between healthy human individuals. About the study: The donor group consisted of a couple of women and three men, aged 18 to 49. Study results and caveats: Memory subsets generally showed lower estimated richness than naive subsets.

After removal of 4 bases from V and 4 bases from J, the junction contained 8 bases not matched to a gene. Germline lookup yields CDR1 SGDLS and CDR2 YYNGEE. This CDR3 is 14 amino acids long. Donors were Caucasian adults residing in Nashville, Tennessee, USA. The CD4+ fraction was divided into a CD45RA+ naive subset and a CD45RA-negative memory subset. The assay was immunoSEQ multiplex PCR, and TCRdb's table has in-frame clones only and misses some. Among 1.6 million or so clones listed, 98% to 99% were seen once. V gene TRBV9 combines with J gene TRBJ2-7, with 7 positions matching TRBD2. The receptor was isolated from a man aged 30-40 years in good health. The specimen was naive CD4+ T cells sorted from blood. Documented subset: CD45RA+ positively selected. The CDR3 is CASSRRGGEYEQYF. CDR3 DNA: TGTGCCAGCAGCCGTAGGGGAGGGGAGTACGAGCAGTACTTC.